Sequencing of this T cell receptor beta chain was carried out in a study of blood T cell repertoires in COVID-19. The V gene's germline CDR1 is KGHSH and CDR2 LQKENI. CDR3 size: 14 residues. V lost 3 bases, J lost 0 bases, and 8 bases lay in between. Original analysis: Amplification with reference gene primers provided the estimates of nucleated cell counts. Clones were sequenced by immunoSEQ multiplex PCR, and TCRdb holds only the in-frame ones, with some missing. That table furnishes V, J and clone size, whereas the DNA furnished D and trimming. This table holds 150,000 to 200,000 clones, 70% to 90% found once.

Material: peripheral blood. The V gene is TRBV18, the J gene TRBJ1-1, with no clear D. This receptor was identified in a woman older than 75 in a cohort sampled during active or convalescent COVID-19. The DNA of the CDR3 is TGTGCCAGCTCACCTCTAGCGCTGAACACTGAAGCTTTCTTT. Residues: CASSPLALNTEAFF.